Described below is a single T cell receptor (beta chain) sequence and its context. The CDR3 loop spans 14 amino acids. V was clipped by 4 bases and J by 2 bases; unmatched bases: 2. Germline CDR1 reads MRHNA; CDR2 reads SNTAGT. The sample belongs to a study of graft-versus-host responses after intestinal transplantation. In the study overall: Multivisceral, liver-intestinal, or isolated intestinal grafts went to recipients.

The table came from immunoSEQ multiplex PCR; TCRdb's copy has only in-frame clones and leaves some out. The data hold about 15,000 clones, with around two thirds observed a single time. Researchers processed graft tissue to release intraepithelial and lamina propria lymphocytes. The J gene is TRBJ2-3, the V gene TRBV6-4; 8 bases are a match to TRBD2. Sequences were derived from ileum tissue, sampled 14 days after transplant. This TCR was recovered from a human patient who received an intestinal transplant, so some T cells may come from the graft donor. This chain's CDR3 is CASSATSDTDTQYF. CDR3 nucleotides: TGTGCCAGCAGTGCGACTAGCGACACAGATACGCAGTATTTT.